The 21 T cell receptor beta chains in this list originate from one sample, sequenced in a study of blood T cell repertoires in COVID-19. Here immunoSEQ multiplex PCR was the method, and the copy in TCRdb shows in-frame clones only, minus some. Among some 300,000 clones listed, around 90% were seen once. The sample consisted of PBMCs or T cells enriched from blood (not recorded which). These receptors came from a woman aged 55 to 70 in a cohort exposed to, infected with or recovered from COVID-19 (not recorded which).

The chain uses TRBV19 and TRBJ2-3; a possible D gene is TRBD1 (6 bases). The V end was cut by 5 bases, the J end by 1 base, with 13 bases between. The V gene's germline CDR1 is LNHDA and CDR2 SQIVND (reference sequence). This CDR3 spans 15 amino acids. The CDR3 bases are TGTGCCAGTAGTCAACAGGGAATCGGCACAGATACGCAGTATTTT. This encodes CASSQQGIGTDTQYF.

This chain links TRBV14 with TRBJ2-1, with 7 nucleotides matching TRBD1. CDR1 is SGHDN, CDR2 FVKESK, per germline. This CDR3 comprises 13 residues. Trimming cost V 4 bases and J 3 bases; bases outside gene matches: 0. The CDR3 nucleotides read TGTGCCAGCAGCCGACAGGGCTACAATGAGCAGTTCTTC. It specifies CASSRQGYNEQFF.

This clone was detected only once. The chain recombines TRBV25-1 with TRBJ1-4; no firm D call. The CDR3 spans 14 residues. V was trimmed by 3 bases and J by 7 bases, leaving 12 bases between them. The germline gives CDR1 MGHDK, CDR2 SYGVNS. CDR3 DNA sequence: TGTGCCAGCAGTGAGGGCAGCGGATTTGAAAAACTGTTTTTT. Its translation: CASSEGSGFEKLFF.

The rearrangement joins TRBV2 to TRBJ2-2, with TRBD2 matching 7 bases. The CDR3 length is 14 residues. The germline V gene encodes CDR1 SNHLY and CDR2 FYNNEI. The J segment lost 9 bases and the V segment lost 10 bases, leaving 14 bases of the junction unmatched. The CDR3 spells CAILDPRESRELFF. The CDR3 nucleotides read TGTGCCATCTTGGACCCGCGGGAGTCCCGGGAGCTGTTTTTT. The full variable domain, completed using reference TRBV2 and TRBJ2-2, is EPEVTQTPSHQVTQMGQEVILRCVPISNHLYFYWYRQILGQKVEFLVSFYNNEISEKSEIFDDQFSVERPDGSNFTLKIRSTKLEDSAMYFCAILDPRESRELFFGEGSRLTVL.

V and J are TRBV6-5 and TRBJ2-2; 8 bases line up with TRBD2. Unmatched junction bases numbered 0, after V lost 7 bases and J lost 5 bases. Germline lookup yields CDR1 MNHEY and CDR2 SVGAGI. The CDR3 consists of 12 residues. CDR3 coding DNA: TGTGCCAGCACTAGCGGGACCGGGGAGCTGTTTTTT. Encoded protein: CASTSGTGELFF.

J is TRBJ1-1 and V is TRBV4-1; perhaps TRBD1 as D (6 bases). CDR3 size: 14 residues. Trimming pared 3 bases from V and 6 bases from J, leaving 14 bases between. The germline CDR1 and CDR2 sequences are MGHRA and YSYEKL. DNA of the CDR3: TGCGCCAGCAGCCAGGGGAGGGGGTGGTCTGAAGCTTTCTTT. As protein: CASSQGRGWSEAFF.

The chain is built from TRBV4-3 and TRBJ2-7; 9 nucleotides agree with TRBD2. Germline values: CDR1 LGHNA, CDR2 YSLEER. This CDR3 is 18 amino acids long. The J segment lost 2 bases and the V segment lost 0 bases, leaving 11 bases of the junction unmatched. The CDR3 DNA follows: TGCGCCAGCAGCCAAGACCACAAGACTAGCGGATGGACCTACGAGCAGTACTTC. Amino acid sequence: CASSQDHKTSGWTYEQYF.

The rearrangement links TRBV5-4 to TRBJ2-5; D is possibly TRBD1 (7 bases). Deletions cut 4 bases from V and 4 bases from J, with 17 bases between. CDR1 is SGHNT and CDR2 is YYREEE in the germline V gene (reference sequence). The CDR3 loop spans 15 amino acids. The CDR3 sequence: CASSAGTGVGETQYF. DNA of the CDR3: TGTGCCAGCAGCGCGGGAACAGGGGTCGGAGAGACCCAGTACTTC.

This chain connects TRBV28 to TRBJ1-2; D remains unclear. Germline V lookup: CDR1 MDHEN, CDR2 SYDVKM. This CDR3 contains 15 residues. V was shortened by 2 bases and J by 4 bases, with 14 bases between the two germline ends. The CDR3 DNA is TGTGCCAGCAGTTTAGGCATTATCTCCCTCTATGGCTACACCTTC. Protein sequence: CASSLGIISLYGYTF.

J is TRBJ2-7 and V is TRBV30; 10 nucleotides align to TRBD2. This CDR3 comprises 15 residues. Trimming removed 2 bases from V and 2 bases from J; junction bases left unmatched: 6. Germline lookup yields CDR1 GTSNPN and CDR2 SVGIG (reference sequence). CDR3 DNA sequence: TGTGCCTGGAGTCCCGGACTAGCGGTACCCTACGAGCAGTACTTC. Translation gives CAWSPGLAVPYEQYF.

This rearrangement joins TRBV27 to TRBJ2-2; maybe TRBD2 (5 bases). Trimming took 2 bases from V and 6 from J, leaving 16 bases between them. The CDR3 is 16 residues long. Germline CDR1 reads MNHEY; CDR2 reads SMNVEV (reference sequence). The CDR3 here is CASSLISSDKAGELFF. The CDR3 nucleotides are TGTGCCAGCAGTTTAATAAGTAGCGACAAGGCCGGGGAGCTGTTTTTT.

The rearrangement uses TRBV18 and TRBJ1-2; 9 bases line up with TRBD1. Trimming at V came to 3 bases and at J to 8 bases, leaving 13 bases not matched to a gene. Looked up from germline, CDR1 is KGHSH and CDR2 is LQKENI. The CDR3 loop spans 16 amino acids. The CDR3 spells CASSPSAPGQGGGYTF. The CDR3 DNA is TGTGCCAGCTCACCTTCTGCGCCGGGACAGGGAGGGGGCTACACCTTC.

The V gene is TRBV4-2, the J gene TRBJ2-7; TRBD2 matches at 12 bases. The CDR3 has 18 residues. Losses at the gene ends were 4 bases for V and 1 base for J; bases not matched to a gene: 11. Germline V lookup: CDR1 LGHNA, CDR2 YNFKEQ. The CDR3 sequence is CASSPTASTSGSSYEQYF. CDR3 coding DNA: TGTGCCAGCAGCCCAACCGCATCGACTAGCGGGAGTTCCTACGAGCAGTACTTC.

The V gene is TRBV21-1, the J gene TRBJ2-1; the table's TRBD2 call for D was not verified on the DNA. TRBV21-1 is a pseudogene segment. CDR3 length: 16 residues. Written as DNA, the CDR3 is TGTGCCAGCAGCAGACATGGCGGGAGGCTTCATAATGAGCAGTTCTTC. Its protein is CASSRHGGRLHNEQFF.

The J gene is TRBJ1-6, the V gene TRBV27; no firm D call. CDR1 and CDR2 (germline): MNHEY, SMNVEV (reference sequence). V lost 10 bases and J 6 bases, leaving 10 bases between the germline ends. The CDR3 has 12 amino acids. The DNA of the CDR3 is TGTGCCACTGGACTGCTTAATTCACCCCTCCACTTT. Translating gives CATGLLNSPLHF.

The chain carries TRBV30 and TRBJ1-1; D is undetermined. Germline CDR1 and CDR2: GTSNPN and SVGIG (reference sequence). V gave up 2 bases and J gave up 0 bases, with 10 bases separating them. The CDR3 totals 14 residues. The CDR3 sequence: CAWSLGTLNTEAFF. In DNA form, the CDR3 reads TGTGCCTGGAGTTTGGGCACGCTGAACACTGAAGCTTTCTTT.

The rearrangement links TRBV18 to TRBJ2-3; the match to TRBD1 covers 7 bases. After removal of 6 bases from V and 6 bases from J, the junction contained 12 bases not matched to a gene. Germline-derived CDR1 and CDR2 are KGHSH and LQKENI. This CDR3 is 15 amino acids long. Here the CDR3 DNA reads TGTGCCAGCTCTATGCAAGACAGGGTCAGGGATACGCAGTATTTT. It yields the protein CASSMQDRVRDTQYF.

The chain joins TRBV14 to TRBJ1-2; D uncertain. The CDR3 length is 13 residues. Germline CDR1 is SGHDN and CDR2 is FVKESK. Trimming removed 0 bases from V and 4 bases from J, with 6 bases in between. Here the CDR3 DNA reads TGTGCCAGCAGCCAAGATTACGGCTATGGCTACACCTTC. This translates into CASSQDYGYGYTF.

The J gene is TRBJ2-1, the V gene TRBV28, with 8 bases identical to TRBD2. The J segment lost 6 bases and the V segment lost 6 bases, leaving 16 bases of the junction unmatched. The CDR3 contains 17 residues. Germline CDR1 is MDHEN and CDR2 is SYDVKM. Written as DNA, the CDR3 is TGTGCCAGCAGGTCTTTACCCAGCGGGAGACCAGCCAATGAGCAGTTCTTC. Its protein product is CASRSLPSGRPANEQFF.

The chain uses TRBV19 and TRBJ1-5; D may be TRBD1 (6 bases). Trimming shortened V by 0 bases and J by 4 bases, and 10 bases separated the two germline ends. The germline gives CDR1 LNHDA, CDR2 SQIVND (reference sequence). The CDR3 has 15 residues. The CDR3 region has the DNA TGTGCCAGTAGTATAGATCTGGACAGTAATCAGCCCCAGCATTTT. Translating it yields CASSIDLDSNQPQHF.

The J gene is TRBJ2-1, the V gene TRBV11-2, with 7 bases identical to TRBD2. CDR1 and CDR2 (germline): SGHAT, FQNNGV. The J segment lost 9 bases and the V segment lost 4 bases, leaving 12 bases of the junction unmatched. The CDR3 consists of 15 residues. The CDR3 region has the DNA TGTGCCAGCAGCTCCCTACTAGCGAGCTTTGTTGAGCAGTTCTTC. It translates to CASSSLLASFVEQFF.